This T cell receptor beta chain was obtained from a study of Ad26.COV2.S vaccination and SARS-CoV-2 variants. V lost 2 bases and J lost 7, with 8 bases in between. The CDR3 has 13 residues. CDR1 and CDR2 from the germline V gene are MNHNS and SASEGT. The assay was immunoSEQ multiplex PCR, and TCRdb's table has in-frame clones only and misses some. The table shows some 400,000 clones, with approximately 90% occurring only once. Treatment specified: 19 received Ad26.COV2.S at low or high dose, single or two shots; a few received placebo; per-sample allocation not given. The study sampled participants on day 63 after the first vaccine or placebo injection.

This specimen was peripheral blood, taken in a trial of Ad26.COV2.S vaccine versus placebo. The receptor was derived from a person between 18 and 65 years old who received the Ad26.COV2.S COVID-19 vaccine or a placebo. This chain connects TRBV6-1 to TRBJ1-4, with unresolved D. The CDR3 here is CASSEWGSEKLFF. CDR3 coding DNA: TGTGCCAGCAGTGAATGGGGATCTGAAAAACTGTTTTTT.